The 5 T cell receptor beta chains below were found in one sample sequenced in a study of T cell repertoires in ileal Crohn's disease. Clones were read by immunoSEQ multiplex PCR, and TCRdb kept only the in-frame ones, dropping some. The top ten clones hold about 5.9% of a sample with about 5,500 clones, about four fifths of them seen once. Sequencing used ileal tissue. The receptors here all came from an adult with Crohn's disease.

V usage is TRBV7-9 and J usage is TRBJ1-2; D is possibly TRBD1 (5 bases). Trimming shortened V by 1 base and J by 4 bases, and 13 bases separated the two germline ends. This CDR3 spans 15 amino acids. Germline V gene lookup returns CDR1 SEHNR and CDR2 FQNEAQ (reference sequence). The CDR3 DNA is TGTGCCAGCAGCTTAGAAGCAGGGCAGAGCTATGGCTACACCTTC. Protein sequence: CASSLEAGQSYGYTF.

The chain is built from TRBV9 and TRBJ2-7, with TRBD2 identical over 9 bases. With V trimmed by 10 bases and J by 2 bases, 10 bases remained unmatched. The germline CDR1 and CDR2 sequences are SGDLS and YYNGEE. CDR3 length: 14 residues. The CDR3 region is CAPTSGRRTYEQYF. CDR3 nucleotides: TGTGCCCCCACTAGCGGGCGCCGAACCTACGAGCAGTACTTC.

CDR3 bases: TGTGCCAGCAGTCGCCACGTTAGGGTGGGGGGGGAAGCTTTCTTT. Translation gives CASSRHVRVGGEAFF. The chain carries TRBV5-6 and TRBJ1-1; possible D gene TRBD1, 5 bases. The V end lost 5 bases, the J end lost 8 bases, and 22 bases lay between the germline ends. The CDR3 extends over 15 amino acids. CDR1 SGHDT and CDR2 YYEEEE come from the germline V gene. Filled out from reference TRBV5-6 and TRBJ1-1, the complete variable domain reads DAGVTQSPTHLIKTRGQQVTLRCSPKSGHDTVSWYQQALGQGPQFIFQYYEEEERQRGNFPDRFSGHQFPNYSSELNVNALLLGDSALYLCASSRHVRVGGEAFFGQGTRLTVV.

The chain couples TRBV6-1 to TRBJ1-3, with D perhaps TRBD1 (6 bases). The CDR3 totals 14 residues. Germline lookup yields CDR1 MNHNS and CDR2 SASEGT. V lost 4 bases and J lost 4, with 11 bases in between. CDR3 coding DNA: TGTGCCAGCAGTGTGGGGGACACCGGAAACACCATATATTTT. The encoded protein is CASSVGDTGNTIYF.

The chain combines TRBV11-2 with TRBJ2-2; 7 nucleotides agree with TRBD2. CDR1 is SGHAT and CDR2 is FQNNGV in the germline V gene. Trimming took 3 bases from V and 0 from J; bases not matched to a gene: 13. The CDR3 loop spans 19 amino acids. CDR3 coding DNA: TGTGCCAGCAGCTTGGTCGGAGTCTCTAGCGGTGCGAACACCGGGGAGCTGTTTTTT. Encoded protein: CASSLVGVSSGANTGELFF.